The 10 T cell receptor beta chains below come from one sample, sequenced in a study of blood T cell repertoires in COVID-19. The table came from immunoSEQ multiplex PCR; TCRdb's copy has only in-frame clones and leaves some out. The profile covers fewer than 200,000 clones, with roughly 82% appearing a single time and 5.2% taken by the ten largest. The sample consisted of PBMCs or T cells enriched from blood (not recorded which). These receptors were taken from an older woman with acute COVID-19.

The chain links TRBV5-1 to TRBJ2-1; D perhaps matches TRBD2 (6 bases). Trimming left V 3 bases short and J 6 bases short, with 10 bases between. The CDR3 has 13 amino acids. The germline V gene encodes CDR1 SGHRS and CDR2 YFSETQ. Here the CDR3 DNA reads TGCGCCAGCAGCTCGGGGACTGGCAATGAGCAGTTCTTC. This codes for CASSSGTGNEQFF.

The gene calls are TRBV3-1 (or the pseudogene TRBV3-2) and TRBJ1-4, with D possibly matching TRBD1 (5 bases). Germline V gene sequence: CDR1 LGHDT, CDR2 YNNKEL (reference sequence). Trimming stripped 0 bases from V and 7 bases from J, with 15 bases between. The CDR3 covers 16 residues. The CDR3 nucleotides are TGTGCCAGCAGCCAAGACCCCGGCAGGGTTGGTGAAAAACTGTTTTTT. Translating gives CASSQDPGRVGEKLFF.

CDR3 residues: CASSRDRGLFF. CDR3 DNA sequence: TGTGCCAGCAGTCGGGACAGGGGACTGTTTTTT. V and J are TRBV12-3 or TRBV12-4 and TRBJ1-4; 10 nucleotides align to TRBD1. V trimming: 5 bases; J trimming: 13 bases; junction bases outside the gene matches: 1. This CDR3 contains 11 residues.

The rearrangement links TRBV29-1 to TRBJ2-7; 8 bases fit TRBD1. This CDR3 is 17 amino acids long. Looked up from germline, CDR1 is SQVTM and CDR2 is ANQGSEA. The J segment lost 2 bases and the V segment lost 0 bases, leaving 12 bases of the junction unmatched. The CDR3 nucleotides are TGCAGCGTTGAAGACGTAAAACAGGGGGTTCTCGCCTACGAGCAGTACTTC. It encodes CSVEDVKQGVLAYEQYF.

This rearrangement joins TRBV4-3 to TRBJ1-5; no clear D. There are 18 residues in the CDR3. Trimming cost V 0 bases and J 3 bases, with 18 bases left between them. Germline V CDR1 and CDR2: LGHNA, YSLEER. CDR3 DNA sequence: TGCGCCAGCAGCCAAGAAGAAGATTTCCGAGCCCTCAATCAGCCCCAGCATTTT. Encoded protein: CASSQEEDFRALNQPQHF.

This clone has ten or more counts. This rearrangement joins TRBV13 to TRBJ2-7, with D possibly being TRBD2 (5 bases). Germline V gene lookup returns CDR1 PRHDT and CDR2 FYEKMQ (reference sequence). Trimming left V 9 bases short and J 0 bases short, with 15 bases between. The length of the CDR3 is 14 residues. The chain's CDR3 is CASSESGSSYEQYV. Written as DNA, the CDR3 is TGTGCCAGTTCCGAGAGCGGAAGCTCCTACGAGCAGTACGTC.

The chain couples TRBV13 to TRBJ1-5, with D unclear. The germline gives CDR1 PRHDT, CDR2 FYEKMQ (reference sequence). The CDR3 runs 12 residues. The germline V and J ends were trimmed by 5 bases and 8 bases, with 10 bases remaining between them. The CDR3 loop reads CASSQRLKPQHF. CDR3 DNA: TGTGCCAGCAGCCAACGGTTGAAGCCCCAGCATTTT.

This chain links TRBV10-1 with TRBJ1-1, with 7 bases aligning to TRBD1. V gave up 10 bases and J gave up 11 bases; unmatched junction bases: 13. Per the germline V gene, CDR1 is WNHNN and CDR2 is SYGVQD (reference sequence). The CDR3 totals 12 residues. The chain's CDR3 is CANRLTGVRAFF. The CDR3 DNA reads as TGCGCCAACAGACTTACAGGGGTCAGGGCTTTCTTT.

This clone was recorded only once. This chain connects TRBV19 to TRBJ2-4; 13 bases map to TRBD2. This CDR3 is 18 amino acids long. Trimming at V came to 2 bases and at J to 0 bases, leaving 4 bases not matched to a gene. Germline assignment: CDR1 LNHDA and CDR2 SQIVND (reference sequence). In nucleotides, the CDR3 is TGTGCCAGTAGTATACAAACTAGCGGGAGGGTAGCCAAAAACATTCAGTACTTC. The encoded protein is CASSIQTSGRVAKNIQYF.

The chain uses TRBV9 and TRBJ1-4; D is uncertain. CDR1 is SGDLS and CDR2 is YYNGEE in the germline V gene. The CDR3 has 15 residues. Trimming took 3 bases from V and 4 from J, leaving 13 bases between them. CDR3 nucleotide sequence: TGTGCCAGCAGCGCTACACCGAGGGTTAATGAAAAACTGTTTTTT. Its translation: CASSATPRVNEKLFF.